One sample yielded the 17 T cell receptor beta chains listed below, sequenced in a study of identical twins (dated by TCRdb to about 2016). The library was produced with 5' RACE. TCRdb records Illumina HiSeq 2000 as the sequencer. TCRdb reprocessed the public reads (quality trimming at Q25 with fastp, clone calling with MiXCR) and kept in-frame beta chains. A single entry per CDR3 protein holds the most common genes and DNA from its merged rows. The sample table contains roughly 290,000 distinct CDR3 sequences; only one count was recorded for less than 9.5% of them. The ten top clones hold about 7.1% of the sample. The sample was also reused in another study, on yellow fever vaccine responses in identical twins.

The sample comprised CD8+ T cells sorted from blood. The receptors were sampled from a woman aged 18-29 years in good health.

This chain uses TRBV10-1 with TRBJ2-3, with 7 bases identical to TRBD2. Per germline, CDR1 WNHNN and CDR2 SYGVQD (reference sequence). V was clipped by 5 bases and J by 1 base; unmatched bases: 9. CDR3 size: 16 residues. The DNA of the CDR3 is TGCGCCAGCAGTTTTACGGGAGGCCGTGGCACAGATACGCAGTATTTT. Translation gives CASSFTGGRGTDTQYF.

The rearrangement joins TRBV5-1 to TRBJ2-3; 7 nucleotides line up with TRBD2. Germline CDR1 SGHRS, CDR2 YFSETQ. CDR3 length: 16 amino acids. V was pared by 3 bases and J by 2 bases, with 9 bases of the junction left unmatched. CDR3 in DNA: TGCGCCAGCAGCTCCGGACTAGATGGGTACACAGATACGCAGTATTTT. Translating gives CASSSGLDGYTDTQYF.

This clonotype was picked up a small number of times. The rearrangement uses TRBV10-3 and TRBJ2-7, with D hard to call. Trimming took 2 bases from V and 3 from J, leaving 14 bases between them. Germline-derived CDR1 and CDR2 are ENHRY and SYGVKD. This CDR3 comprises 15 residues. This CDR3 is CAISEGPPYSYEQYF. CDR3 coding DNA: TGTGCCATCAGTGAGGGTCCACCTTACAGCTACGAGCAGTACTTC.

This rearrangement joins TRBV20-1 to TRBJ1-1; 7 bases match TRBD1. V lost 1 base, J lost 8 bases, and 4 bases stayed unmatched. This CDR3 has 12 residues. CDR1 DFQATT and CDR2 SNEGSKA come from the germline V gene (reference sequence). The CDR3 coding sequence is TGCAGTGCTAGAGCATCAGGGGGGGAAGCTTTCTTT. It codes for CSARASGGEAFF.

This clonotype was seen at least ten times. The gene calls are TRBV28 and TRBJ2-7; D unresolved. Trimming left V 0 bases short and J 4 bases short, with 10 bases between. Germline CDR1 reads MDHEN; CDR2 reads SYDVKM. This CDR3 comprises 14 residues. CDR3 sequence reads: CASSLWLTGYEQYF. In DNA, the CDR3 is TGTGCCAGCAGTTTATGGCTGACTGGATACGAGCAGTACTTC.

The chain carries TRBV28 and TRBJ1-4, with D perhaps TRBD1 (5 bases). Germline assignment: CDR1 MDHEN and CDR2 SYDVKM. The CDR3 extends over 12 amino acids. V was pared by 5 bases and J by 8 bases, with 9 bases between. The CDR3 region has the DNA TGTGCCAGCAGTACCCGGACAGAAAAACTGTTTTTT. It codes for CASSTRTEKLFF.

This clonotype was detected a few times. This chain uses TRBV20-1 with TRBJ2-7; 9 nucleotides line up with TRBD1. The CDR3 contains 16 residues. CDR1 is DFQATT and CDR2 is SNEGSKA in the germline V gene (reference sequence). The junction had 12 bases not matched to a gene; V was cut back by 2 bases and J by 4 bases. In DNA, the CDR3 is TGCAGTGCTAGATTCCTGGACAGGGGCGTCATGTACGAGCAGTACTTC. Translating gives CSARFLDRGVMYEQYF.

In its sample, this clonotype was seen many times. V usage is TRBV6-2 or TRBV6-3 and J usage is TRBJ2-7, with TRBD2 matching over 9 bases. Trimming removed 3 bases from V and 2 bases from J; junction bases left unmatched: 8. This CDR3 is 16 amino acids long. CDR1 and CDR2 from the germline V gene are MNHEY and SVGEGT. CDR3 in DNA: TGTGCCAGCAGTTATTCCGGACTAGCGAGAACCTACGAGCAGTACTTC. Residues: CASSYSGLARTYEQYF.

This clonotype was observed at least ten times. CDR3 nucleotides: TGTGCCAGCAGTTTGGGGACAACTTACACCGGGGAGCTGTTTTTT. Residues: CASSLGTTYTGELFF. The chain recombines TRBV12-3 or TRBV12-4 with TRBJ2-2; possible D gene TRBD1, 6 bases. This CDR3 has 15 residues. V was trimmed by 3 bases and J by 3 bases, leaving 11 bases between them.

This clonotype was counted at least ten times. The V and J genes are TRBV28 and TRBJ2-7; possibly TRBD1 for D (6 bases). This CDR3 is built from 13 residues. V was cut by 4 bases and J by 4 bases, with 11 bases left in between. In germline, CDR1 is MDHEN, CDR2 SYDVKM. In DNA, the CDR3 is TGTGCCAGCAGTTATTTGGGACAATACGAGCAGTACTTC. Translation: CASSYLGQYEQYF.

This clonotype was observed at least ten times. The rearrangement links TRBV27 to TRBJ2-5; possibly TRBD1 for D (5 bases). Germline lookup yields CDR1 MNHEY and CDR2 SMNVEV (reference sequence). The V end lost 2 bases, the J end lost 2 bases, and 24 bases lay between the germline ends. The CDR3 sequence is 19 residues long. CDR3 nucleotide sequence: TGTGCCAGCAGTTTAAGTGACAGCCTAAAACCAATACGACAAGAGACCCAGTACTTC. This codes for CASSLSDSLKPIRQETQYF.

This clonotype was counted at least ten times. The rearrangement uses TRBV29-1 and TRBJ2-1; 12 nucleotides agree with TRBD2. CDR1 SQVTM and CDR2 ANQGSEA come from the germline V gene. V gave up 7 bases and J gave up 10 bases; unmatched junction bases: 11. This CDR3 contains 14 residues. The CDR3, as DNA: TGCAGCGCCTATCTAGCGGGAGGGCTTGAGGAGCAGTTCTTC. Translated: CSAYLAGGLEEQFF.

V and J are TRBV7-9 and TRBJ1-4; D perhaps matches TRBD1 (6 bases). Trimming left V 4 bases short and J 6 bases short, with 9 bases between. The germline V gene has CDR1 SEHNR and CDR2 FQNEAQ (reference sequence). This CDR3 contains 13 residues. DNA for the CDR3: TGTGCCAGCAGCTGGAGGGGGGATGAAAAACTGTTTTTT. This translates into CASSWRGDEKLFF.

For the CDR3, the DNA is TGTGCCAGCAGTGATCGGACTGCCGGGGAGCTGTTTTTT. Encoded protein: CASSDRTAGELFF. The chain is built from TRBV6-4 and TRBJ2-2, with D perhaps matching TRBD2 (5 bases). V gave up 3 bases and J gave up 6 bases, with 8 bases separating them. Germline CDR1 is MRHNA and CDR2 is SNTAGT. There are 13 residues in the CDR3.

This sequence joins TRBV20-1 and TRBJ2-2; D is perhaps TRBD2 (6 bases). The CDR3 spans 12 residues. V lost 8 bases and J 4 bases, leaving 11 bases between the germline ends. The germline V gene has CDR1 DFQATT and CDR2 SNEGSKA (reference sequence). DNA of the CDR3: TGCAGTCTAAAAGCGGGCACCGGGGAGCTGTTTTTT. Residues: CSLKAGTGELFF.

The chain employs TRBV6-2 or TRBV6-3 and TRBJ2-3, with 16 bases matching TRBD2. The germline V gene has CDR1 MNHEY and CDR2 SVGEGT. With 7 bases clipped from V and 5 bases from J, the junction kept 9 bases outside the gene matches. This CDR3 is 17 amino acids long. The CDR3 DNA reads TGTGCCAGCAATCCGGGACTAGCGGGGGGGCCGATAGATACGCAGTATTTT. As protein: CASNPGLAGGPIDTQYF.

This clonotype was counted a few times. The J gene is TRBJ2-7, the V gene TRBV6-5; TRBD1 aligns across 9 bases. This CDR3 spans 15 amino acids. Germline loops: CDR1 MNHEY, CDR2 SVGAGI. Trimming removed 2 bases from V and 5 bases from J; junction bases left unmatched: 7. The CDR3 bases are TGTGCCAGCAGTTACGAAGGGACAGGGTCAAACGAGCAGTACTTC. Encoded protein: CASSYEGTGSNEQYF.